This T cell receptor beta chain was captured in a study of blood T cell repertoires in COVID-19. Between the trimmed V and J ends, which lost 7 bases and 5 bases, there was a span of 11 bases. This CDR3 is 12 amino acids long. Looked up from germline, CDR1 is LNHDA and CDR2 is SQIVND (reference sequence). Source study methods: The authors estimated nucleated cell counts from reference gene primer amplification. Produced via immunoSEQ multiplex PCR; TCRdb's table is partial and in-frame only. V and J calls and clone size are copied from that table; D and trimming were computed from the DNA. This sample has under 300,000 clones, with about 86% found just once.

This receptor was taken from a woman between 40 and 55 years old with acute COVID-19. What was sequenced was PBMCs or T cells enriched from blood (not recorded which). This chain connects TRBV19 to TRBJ1-2, with D possibly being TRBD1 (5 bases). The CDR3 DNA reads as TGTGCCAGTAATGGGGCGGGGTATGGCTACACCTTC. It yields the protein CASNGAGYGYTF. The full variable domain, completed using reference TRBV19 and TRBJ1-2, is DGGITQSPKYLFRKEGQNVTLSCEQNLNHDAMYWYRQDPGQGLRLIYYSQIVNDFQKGDIAEGYSVSREKKESFPLTVTSAQKNPTAFYLCASNGAGYGYTFGSGTRLTVV.